The 18 T cell receptor beta chains below were found in one sample sequenced in a study of memory CD4+ T cells and cytomegalovirus serostatus (dated by TCRdb to about 2019). The method was the immunoSEQ multiplex PCR assay. TCRdb limited this immuneACCESS table to in-frame rearrangements with V and J called. A share of clones is missing; checked studies link under half to unresolved V genes, and the rest is unexplained. This sample has approximately 65,000 clones in its table, and about 74% of those were observed once. Nearly 0.9% of the sample is in the top ten clones. Single viable CD3+CD4+CD8-CD45RO+ cells were sorted as memory CD4+ T cells on a FACSAria II. Specimen: memory CD4+ T cells from blood. These receptors all come from an adult in good health and CMV-seronegative.

This clone was recorded only once. This chain uses TRBV27 with TRBJ2-7; unclear D gene. CDR3 size: 11 residues. Trimming took off 6 bases at V and 7 bases at J, with 10 bases between the two ends. Looked up from germline, CDR1 is MNHEY and CDR2 is SMNVEV (reference sequence). The CDR3 nucleotides are TGTGCCAGCAGGGGTGGGCGGGAGCAGTACTTC. Its protein product is CASRGGREQYF.

This rearrangement joins TRBV29-1 to TRBJ2-2; 9 bases agree with TRBD1. The CDR3 has 16 residues. Germline-derived CDR1 and CDR2 are SQVTM and ANQGSEA. V was pared by 4 bases and J by 0 bases, with 6 bases of the junction left unmatched. CDR3 amino acids: CSVGGGTGTNTGELFF. For the CDR3, the DNA is TGCAGCGTTGGGGGTGGGACAGGGACGAACACCGGGGAGCTGTTTTTT.

Concerning this clone: Mismatch with germline at one junction end may stem from a read error. The CDR3 nucleotides read TGTGCTAGCAGCCCCCGGGGCGGGGAGCTGTTTTTT. Translation gives CASSPRGGELFF. V and J are TRBV7-7 and TRBJ2-2; perhaps TRBD2 as D (5 bases). Germline values: CDR1 SSHAT, CDR2 FNYEAQ (reference sequence). CDR3 size: 12 residues.

V is TRBV18 and J is TRBJ2-3; the match to TRBD2 covers 7 bases. CDR1 is KGHSH and CDR2 is LQKENI in the germline V gene. Trimming removed 1 base from V and 3 bases from J; junction bases left unmatched: 13. The CDR3 spans 18 residues. This CDR3 reads CASSPRLLSGTGTDTQYF. In DNA form, the CDR3 reads TGTGCCAGCTCACCACGCCTATTGAGCGGGACGGGAACAGATACGCAGTATTTT.

This clone was detected once. V is TRBV4-1 and J is TRBJ2-7, with TRBD1 identical over 11 bases. V gave up 4 bases and J gave up 3 bases; unmatched junction bases: 14. The CDR3 sequence is 18 residues long. Germline-derived CDR1 and CDR2 are MGHRA and YSYEKL. In DNA form, the CDR3 reads TGCGCCAGCAGCCTCAGAGTGAGTGGCGGGACAGGGGGCTACGAGCAGTACTTC. Protein sequence: CASSLRVSGGTGGYEQYF.

In regard to this clone: This may be a read error: a much more frequent sequence differs by one nucleotide. Other DNA sequences within the sample encode an identical CDR3. The rearrangement uses TRBV6-1 and TRBJ1-2, with TRBD1 identical over 7 bases. Germline CDR1 is MNHNS and CDR2 is SASEGT. This CDR3 has 15 residues. The CDR3 DNA follows: TGTGCCAGCAGTGAAGGACAGGGAATTATCTATGGCTATACCTTC. This gives the protein CASSEGQGIIYGYTF.

The chain combines TRBV7-9 with TRBJ2-1; TRBD1 might be the D (6 bases). The CDR3 sequence is 16 residues long. Germline assignment: CDR1 SEHNR and CDR2 FQNEAQ (reference sequence). V lost 6 bases and J 5 bases, leaving 20 bases between the germline ends. CDR3 sequence (DNA): TGTGCCAGCAGAAACCGGGACACGGGTAGAAACAATGAGCAGTTCTTC. As protein: CASRNRDTGRNNEQFF.

The chain is built from TRBV5-8 and TRBJ1-2; no clear D gene. The V gene's germline CDR1 is SGHTS and CDR2 YDEGEE. Trimming left V 0 bases short and J 2 bases short, with 8 bases between. The CDR3 has 14 amino acids. In DNA, the CDR3 is TGTGCCAGCAGCTTGGATGGGAACAACTATGGCTACACCTTC. As protein: CASSLDGNNYGYTF.

The chain recombines TRBV6-4 with TRBJ1-2, with D perhaps TRBD1 (6 bases). Deletions cut 6 bases from V and 5 bases from J, with 19 bases between. The CDR3 has 15 amino acids. In germline, CDR1 is MRHNA, CDR2 SNTAGT. CDR3 amino acids: CASRLSPGGGYGYTF. The CDR3, as DNA: TGTGCCAGCAGACTGAGTCCGGGGGGCGGATATGGCTACACCTTC.

Points on this clone: One end of the junction fails to match germline, which may point to a read error. The genes are TRBV27 and TRBJ2-7; the D is unclear. This CDR3 is 15 amino acids long. CDR1 and CDR2 (germline): MNHEY, SMNVEV (reference sequence). The CDR3 is CASRLYQATAYEQYF. The CDR3 DNA sequence: TGTGCCAGCAGATTATACCAGGCTACTGCCTACGAGCAGTACTTC.

The rearrangement uses TRBV19 and TRBJ1-1, with 8 bases matching TRBD1. Trimming cost V 6 bases and J 6 bases; bases outside gene matches: 6. CDR1 and CDR2 from the germline V gene are LNHDA and SQIVND (reference sequence). The length of the CDR3 is 13 residues. This CDR3 reads CASRLGQGPEAFF. The CDR3 nucleotides are TGTGCCAGTAGACTTGGACAGGGTCCTGAAGCTTTCTTT.

The rearrangement uses TRBV7-2 and TRBJ2-3; possibly TRBD2 for D (6 bases). The CDR3 covers 16 residues. The V end lost 0 bases, the J end lost 2 bases, and 12 bases lay between the germline ends. CDR1 SGHTA and CDR2 FQGNSA come from the germline V gene. The CDR3 DNA sequence: TGTGCCAGCAGCTTAGCAGGGGCGGGACCCACAGATACGCAGTATTTT. It codes for CASSLAGAGPTDTQYF.

The chain links TRBV5-1 to TRBJ1-2; weak D call: TRBD1 (6 bases). The CDR3 consists of 13 residues. V was clipped by 2 bases and J by 2 bases, with 7 bases between them. Germline assignment: CDR1 SGHRS and CDR2 YFSETQ. This CDR3 reads CASSLQGNYGYTF. The CDR3 DNA is TGCGCCAGCAGCTTACAGGGCAACTATGGCTACACCTTC.

The rearrangement links TRBV5-1 to TRBJ2-3, with 14 bases that match TRBD2. From germline, CDR1 is SGHRS and CDR2 YFSETQ. V gave up 3 bases and J gave up 11 bases; unmatched junction bases: 11. The length of the CDR3 is 16 residues. As DNA, the CDR3 is TGCGCCAGCAGCTCCGTGGGGACTAGCGGGAGTTTGATGCAGTATTTT. Amino acids: CASSSVGTSGSLMQYF. The full variable domain, its missing parts supplied by reference TRBV5-1 and TRBJ2-3, is KAGVTQTPRYLIKTRGQQVTLSCSPISGHRSVSWYQQTPGQGLQFLFEYFSETQRNKGNFPGRFSGRQFSNSRSEMNVSTLELGDSALYLCASSSVGTSGSLMQYFGPGTRLTVL.

The chain joins TRBV30 to TRBJ1-6, with TRBD1 identical over 8 bases. Germline values: CDR1 GTSNPN, CDR2 SVGIG (reference sequence). With 5 bases clipped from V and 9 bases from J, the junction kept 3 bases outside the gene matches. The CDR3 runs 12 residues. CDR3 in DNA: TGTGCCTGGGAAGACAGGGGTTCACCCCTCCACTTT. Residues: CAWEDRGSPLHF.

V gene TRBV4-1 combines with J gene TRBJ1-1; D not certain. Germline lookup yields CDR1 MGHRA and CDR2 YSYEKL. V was pared by 0 bases and J by 5 bases, with 16 bases between. The CDR3 sequence is 16 residues long. The CDR3 nucleotides are TGCGCCAGCAGCCAAGAAGGTACCTATTTAACGACTGAAGCTTTCTTT. This translates into CASSQEGTYLTTEAFF.

The chain couples TRBV5-1 to TRBJ1-6, with D possibly matching TRBD1 (6 bases). This CDR3 has 15 amino acids. CDR1 and CDR2 (germline): SGHRS, YFSETQ. V was shortened by 4 bases and J by 5 bases, with 13 bases between the two germline ends. The CDR3 protein is CASSPRDTNNSPLHF. Here the CDR3 DNA reads TGCGCCAGCAGCCCCCGGGACACAAATAATTCACCCCTCCACTTT.

J is TRBJ2-7 and V is TRBV10-2; the match to TRBD1 covers 7 bases. Germline trimming cut 6 bases from V and 9 bases from J; bases unmatched to any gene: 11. Germline CDR1 reads WSHSY; CDR2 reads SAAADI. The CDR3 loop spans 13 amino acids. CDR3 protein: CASSTGQRMRQYF. CDR3 DNA: TGCGCCAGCAGCACGGGACAGCGGATGCGGCAGTACTTC.